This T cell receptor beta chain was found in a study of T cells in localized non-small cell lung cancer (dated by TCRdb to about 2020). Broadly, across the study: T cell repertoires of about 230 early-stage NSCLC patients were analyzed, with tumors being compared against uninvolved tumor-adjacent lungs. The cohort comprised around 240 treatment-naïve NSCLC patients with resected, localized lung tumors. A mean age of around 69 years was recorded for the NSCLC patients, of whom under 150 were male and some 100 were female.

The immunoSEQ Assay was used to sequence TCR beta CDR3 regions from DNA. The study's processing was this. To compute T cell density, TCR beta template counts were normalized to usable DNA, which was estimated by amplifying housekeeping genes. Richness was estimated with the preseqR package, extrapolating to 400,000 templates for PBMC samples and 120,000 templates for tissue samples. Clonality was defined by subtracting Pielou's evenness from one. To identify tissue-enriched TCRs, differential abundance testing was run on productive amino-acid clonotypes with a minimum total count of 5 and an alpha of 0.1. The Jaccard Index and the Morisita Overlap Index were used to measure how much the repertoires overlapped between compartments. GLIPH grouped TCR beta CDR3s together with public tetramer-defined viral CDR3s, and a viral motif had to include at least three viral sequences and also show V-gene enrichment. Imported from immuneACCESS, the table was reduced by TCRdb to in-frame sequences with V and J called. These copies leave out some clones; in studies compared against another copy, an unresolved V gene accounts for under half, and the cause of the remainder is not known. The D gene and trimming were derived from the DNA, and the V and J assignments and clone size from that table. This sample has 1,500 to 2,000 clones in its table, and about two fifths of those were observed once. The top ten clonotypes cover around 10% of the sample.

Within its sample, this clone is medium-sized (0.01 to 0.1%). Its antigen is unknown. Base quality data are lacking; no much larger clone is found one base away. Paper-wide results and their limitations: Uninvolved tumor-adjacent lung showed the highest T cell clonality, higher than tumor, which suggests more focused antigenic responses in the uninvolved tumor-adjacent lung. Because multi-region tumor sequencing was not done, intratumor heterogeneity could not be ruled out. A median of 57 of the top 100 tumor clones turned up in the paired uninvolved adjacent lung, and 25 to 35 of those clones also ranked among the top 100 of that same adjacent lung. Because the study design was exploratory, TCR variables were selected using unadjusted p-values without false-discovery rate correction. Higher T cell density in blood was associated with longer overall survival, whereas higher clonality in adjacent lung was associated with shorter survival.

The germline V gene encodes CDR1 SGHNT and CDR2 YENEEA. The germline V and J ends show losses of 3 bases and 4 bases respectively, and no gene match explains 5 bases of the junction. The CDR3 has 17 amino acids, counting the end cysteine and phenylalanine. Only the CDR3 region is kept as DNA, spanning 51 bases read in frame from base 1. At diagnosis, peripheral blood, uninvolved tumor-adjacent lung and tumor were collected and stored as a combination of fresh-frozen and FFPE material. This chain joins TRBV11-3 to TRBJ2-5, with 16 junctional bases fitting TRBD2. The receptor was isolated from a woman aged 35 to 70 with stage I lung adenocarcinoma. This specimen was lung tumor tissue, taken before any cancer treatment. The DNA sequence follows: TGTGCCAGCAGCTTGTTTGGGACTAGCGGGGGGGGAGAGACCCAGTACTTC. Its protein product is CASSLFGTSGGGETQYF.